A selection of T cell receptor beta chains follows, all from one sample in a study of metastatic and nonmetastatic thyroid tumors. TCRdb called clones again from the PCR reads with MiXCR. The sample has under 45,000 clones, 18% seen once. Sequences were obtained from tumor tissue. These receptors were collected from a female donor with papillary thyroid cancer or a benign thyroid nodule (not recorded which). Some clones in this sample may be carry-over from other donors' samples. CDR3s include the opening cysteine and the closing phenylalanine or tryptophan. The order of the fields is D gene, clone size, J gene, V gene, CDR3 protein, CDR3 DNA. The D gene is left open where the match is weak. Expanded clones are given a class, and other clones once, few, many or no size at all.

d_call: TRBD2; clone_size: many; j_call: TRBJ2-1; v_call: TRBV5-1; cdr3_aa: CASSSTSGSSYEQFF; cdr3_nt: TGCGCCAGCAGCTCCACTAGCGGGAGTAGCTATGAGCAGTTCTTC
d_call: TRBD2; clone_size: many; j_call: TRBJ2-1; v_call: TRBV9; cdr3_aa: CASSVGGLPEFF; cdr3_nt: TGTGCCAGCAGCGTTGGGGGACTACCGGAGTTCTTC
d_call: .; clone_size: many; j_call: TRBJ1-5; v_call: TRBV7-3; cdr3_aa: CASSLRASDSNQPQHF; cdr3_nt: TGTGCCAGCAGCTTAAGGGCATCAGATAGCAATCAGCCCCAGCATTTT
d_call: .; clone_size: .; j_call: TRBJ2-1; v_call: TRBV12-3/TRBV12-4; cdr3_aa: CSSSSSTGVNEQFF; cdr3_nt: TGTTCCAGCAGCTCTTCAACCGGGGTCAATGAGCAGTTCTTC
d_call: .; clone_size: .; j_call: TRBJ2-1; v_call: TRBV12-3/TRBV12-4; cdr3_aa: CASRHLANNEQFF; cdr3_nt: TGTGCCAGCAGACACCTAGCGAACAATGAGCAGTTCTTC
d_call: TRBD2; clone_size: many; j_call: TRBJ2-2; v_call: TRBV20-1; cdr3_aa: CSAGTSGINTGELFF; cdr3_nt: TGCAGTGCTGGGACTAGCGGTATTAACACCGGGGAGCTGTTTTTT
d_call: .; clone_size: many; j_call: TRBJ1-2; v_call: TRBV7-2; cdr3_aa: CASSTTRRDGYTF; cdr3_nt: TGTGCCAGCAGCACAACCCGCCGCGATGGCTACACCTTC
d_call: .; clone_size: .; j_call: TRBJ2-3; v_call: TRBV18; cdr3_aa: CASSPRADTDTQYF; cdr3_nt: TGTGCCAGCTCACCCAGAGCGGATACAGATACGCAGTATTTT
d_call: .; clone_size: .; j_call: TRBJ2-3; v_call: TRBV28; cdr3_aa: CASSLSLRAATDTQYF; cdr3_nt: TGTGCCAGCAGTTTAAGTCTTAGGGCAGCAACAGATACGCAGTATTTT
d_call: .; clone_size: many; j_call: TRBJ2-7; v_call: TRBV5-1; cdr3_aa: CASSLSLEGEQYF; cdr3_nt: TGCGCCAGCAGCTTGTCGCTGGAGGGCGAGCAGTACTTC
d_call: .; clone_size: many; j_call: TRBJ2-3; v_call: TRBV12-3/TRBV12-4; cdr3_aa: CASSSGNTDTQYF; cdr3_nt: TGTGCCAGCAGTTCCGGGAACACAGATACGCAGTATTTT
d_call: .; clone_size: many; j_call: TRBJ1-2; v_call: TRBV6-1; cdr3_aa: CASSLYRDNYGYTF; cdr3_nt: TGTGCCAGCAGCTTATACAGGGATAACTATGGCTACACCTTC
d_call: .; clone_size: many; j_call: TRBJ1-2; v_call: TRBV3-1; cdr3_aa: CASSQFNYGYTF; cdr3_nt: TGTGCCAGCAGCCAGTTTAACTATGGCTACACCTTC
d_call: TRBD2; clone_size: many; j_call: TRBJ2-5; v_call: TRBV7-6; cdr3_aa: CASSGDGLAQETQYF; cdr3_nt: TGTGCCAGCAGCGGGGATGGACTAGCCCAAGAGACCCAGTACTTC
d_call: .; clone_size: .; j_call: TRBJ1-6; v_call: TRBV6-1; cdr3_aa: CASHPAGAGGSPLHF; cdr3_nt: TGTGCCAGCCACCCAGCGGGTGCTGGAGGTTCACCCCTCCACTTT
d_call: TRBD1; clone_size: .; j_call: TRBJ2-7; v_call: TRBV27; cdr3_aa: CASSLWGTALEEQYF; cdr3_nt: TGTGCCAGCAGTTTATGGGGGACAGCCCTTGAAGAGCAGTACTTC
d_call: TRBD2; clone_size: many; j_call: TRBJ2-5; v_call: TRBV5-1; cdr3_aa: CASSFLGTSGGAAETQYF; cdr3_nt: TGCGCCAGCAGCTTCCTCGGGACTAGCGGGGGGGCCGCGGAGACCCAGTACTTC
d_call: TRBD2; clone_size: few; j_call: TRBJ2-2; v_call: TRBV11-2; cdr3_aa: CASSTGTSGLTGELFF; cdr3_nt: TGTGCCAGCAGCACCGGGACTAGCGGGCTCACCGGGGAGCTGTTCTTT
d_call: .; clone_size: medium-sized; j_call: TRBJ1-4; v_call: TRBV5-4; cdr3_aa: CASSSNRGIDEKLFF; cdr3_nt: TGTGCCAGCAGCTCCAATAGGGGGATAGATGAAAAACTGTTTTTT
d_call: .; clone_size: .; j_call: TRBJ2-6; v_call: TRBV19; cdr3_aa: CASSYRLFSGANVLTF; cdr3_nt: TGTGCCAGTAGTTACCGCTTGTTCTCTGGGGCCAATGTCCTGACTTTC
d_call: .; clone_size: few; j_call: TRBJ2-1; v_call: TRBV6-1; cdr3_aa: CASSRTRSNEQFF; cdr3_nt: TGTGCCAGCAGCCGGACCCGGTCCAATGAGCAGTTCTTC
d_call: .; clone_size: many; j_call: TRBJ1-2; v_call: TRBV2; cdr3_aa: CASKLEWGARALGYTF; cdr3_nt: TGTGCCAGCAAACTCGAGTGGGGGGCCAGAGCTTTGGGCTACACCTTC
d_call: TRBD1; clone_size: few; j_call: TRBJ2-1; v_call: TRBV11-1; cdr3_aa: CARSPKGGETFNEQFF; cdr3_nt: TGTGCCAGAAGCCCAAAAGGGGGCGAAACCTTCAATGAGCAGTTCTTC
d_call: .; clone_size: .; j_call: TRBJ2-3; v_call: TRBV6-1; cdr3_aa: CASSEAKGSSTDTQYF; cdr3_nt: TGTGCCAGCAGTGAAGCTAAAGGTTCTAGCACAGATACGCAGTATTTT
d_call: .; clone_size: many; j_call: TRBJ2-6; v_call: TRBV7-2; cdr3_aa: CASSHQNVRSGANVLTF; cdr3_nt: TGTGCCAGCAGCCACCAAAACGTAAGGTCTGGGGCCAACGTCCTGACTTTC
d_call: .; clone_size: many; j_call: TRBJ1-6; v_call: TRBV20-1; cdr3_aa: CSARQVYNSPLHF; cdr3_nt: TGCAGTGCTAGACAGGTTTATAATTCACCCCTCCACTTT
d_call: .; clone_size: few; j_call: TRBJ1-5; v_call: TRBV2; cdr3_aa: CASNPESHQPQHF; cdr3_nt: TGTGCCAGCAACCCAGAATCGCATCAGCCCCAGCATTTT
d_call: TRBD1; clone_size: many; j_call: TRBJ1-6; v_call: TRBV6-1; cdr3_aa: CASSIGQAGDNSPLHF; cdr3_nt: TGTGCCAGCAGTATTGGACAGGCCGGCGATAATTCACCCCTCCACTTT
d_call: TRBD2; clone_size: many; j_call: TRBJ2-7; v_call: TRBV20-1; cdr3_aa: CSATRDPYRGGTYEQYF; cdr3_nt: TGCAGTGCCACTAGAGATCCATACCGCGGGGGAACCTACGAGCAGTACTTC
d_call: TRBD2; clone_size: .; j_call: TRBJ2-7; v_call: TRBV6-2/TRBV6-3; cdr3_aa: CASSYSTTSGRCEQYF; cdr3_nt: TGTGCCAGCAGTTACTCGACGACTAGCGGTAGGTGTGAGCAGTACTTC
d_call: .; clone_size: many; j_call: TRBJ1-1; v_call: TRBV2; cdr3_aa: CASSQQGLDSEAFF; cdr3_nt: TGTGCCAGCAGTCAACAGGGTTTAGACTCTGAAGCTTTCTTT
d_call: .; clone_size: many; j_call: TRBJ2-1; v_call: TRBV5-1; cdr3_aa: CASSLVLAEQFF; cdr3_nt: TGCGCCAGCAGCTTGGTGCTGGCTGAGCAGTTCTTC
d_call: .; clone_size: many; j_call: TRBJ2-3; v_call: TRBV7-9; cdr3_aa: CASSLGGTDTQYF; cdr3_nt: TGTGCCAGCAGCTTAGGGGGCACAGATACGCAGTATTTT
d_call: .; clone_size: few; j_call: TRBJ2-7; v_call: TRBV12-3/TRBV12-4; cdr3_aa: CASSSGVGHAYEQYF; cdr3_nt: TGTGCCAGCAGTTCCGGCGTAGGACATGCCTACGAGCAGTACTTC
d_call: TRBD1; clone_size: few; j_call: TRBJ2-7; v_call: TRBV19; cdr3_aa: CASIPGTVYEQYF; cdr3_nt: TGTGCCAGTATTCCCGGGACAGTATACGAGCAGTACTTC
d_call: .; clone_size: many; j_call: TRBJ2-3; v_call: TRBV4-3; cdr3_aa: CASSQDRVRADTQYF; cdr3_nt: TGCGCCAGCAGCCAAGATAGGGTGAGAGCAGATACGCAGTATTTT
d_call: TRBD2; clone_size: .; j_call: TRBJ2-1; v_call: TRBV14; cdr3_aa: CASSQGDGTSVNEQFF; cdr3_nt: TGTGCCAGTAGCCAAGGGGATGGGACTAGCGTCAATGAGCAGTTCTTC
d_call: TRBD2; clone_size: .; j_call: TRBJ2-3; v_call: TRBV20-1; cdr3_aa: CSASAGLAGAAADTQYF; cdr3_nt: TGCAGTGCTAGTGCTGGACTAGCGGGAGCCGCGGCAGATACGCAGTATTTT
d_call: TRBD1; clone_size: once; j_call: TRBJ2-3; v_call: TRBV4-2; cdr3_aa: CASSHTGTGERGDTQYF; cdr3_nt: TGTGCCAGCAGCCATACCGGGACAGGGGAAAGGGGAGATACGCAGTATTTT
d_call: TRBD2; clone_size: many; j_call: TRBJ2-4; v_call: TRBV6-1; cdr3_aa: CASSEAASSGRIKLLAKNIQYF; cdr3_nt: TGTGCCAGCAGTGAAGCGGCGTCTAGCGGGAGGATAAAACTCTTGGCCAAAAACATTCAGTACTTC
d_call: TRBD2; clone_size: many; j_call: TRBJ2-7; v_call: TRBV18; cdr3_aa: CASSPWGRVDEQYF; cdr3_nt: TGTGCCAGCTCACCATGGGGGAGGGTCGACGAGCAGTACTTC
d_call: TRBD2; clone_size: .; j_call: TRBJ2-1; v_call: TRBV20-1; cdr3_aa: CSAGTSGGISYNEQFF; cdr3_nt: TGCAGTGCGGGGACTAGCGGTGGAATCTCCTACAATGAGCAGTTCTTC
d_call: .; clone_size: many; j_call: TRBJ2-7; v_call: TRBV28; cdr3_aa: CASSSTGRHEQYF; cdr3_nt: TGTGCCAGCAGTTCGACAGGTCGGCACGAGCAGTACTTC
d_call: .; clone_size: many; j_call: TRBJ1-6; v_call: TRBV9; cdr3_aa: CASSVEGDNSPLHF; cdr3_nt: TGTGCCAGCAGCGTAGAGGGGGATAATTCACCCCTCCACTTT
d_call: .; clone_size: .; j_call: TRBJ2-3; v_call: TRBV5-4; cdr3_aa: CASSFYLTDTQYF; cdr3_nt: TGTGCCAGCAGCTTCTACCTCACAGATACGCAGTATTTT
d_call: .; clone_size: many; j_call: TRBJ2-2; v_call: TRBV20-1; cdr3_aa: CSARVGLSNTGELFF; cdr3_nt: TGCAGTGCTAGAGTCGGACTATCGAACACCGGGGAGCTGTTTTTT